One sample yielded the 18 T cell receptor beta chains listed below, sequenced in a study of vaccination and CD4 T cells after COVID-19. The antigens these receptors bind are not known. Indicated treatment: approximately 10-day PBMC culture with coronavirus spike peptide pools or control peptides (ViraFEST assay). Cultured CD4+ T cells had their DNA profiled by the Oncomine TCR Beta short-read assay. TCRdb recomputed calls from the PCR reads with MiXCR, one row per CDR3 protein. The sample gives some 16,000 distinct CDR3 sequences, 53% of which show up once; 10% is in the top ten. Material for sequencing was CD4+ T cells from blood, cultured in vitro. The receptors were gathered from a human donor who had recovered from COVID-19.

This clonotype has more than one count but fewer than ten. The rearrangement uses TRBV20-1 and TRBJ1-1; the D is unclear. Trimming shortened V by 6 bases and J by 4 bases, and 12 bases separated the two germline ends. The CDR3 runs to 12 residues. Per germline, CDR1 DFQATT and CDR2 SNEGSKA (reference sequence). The CDR3 DNA reads TGCAGTGCGACCGGAGGGATCACTGAAGCTTTCTTT. Its protein product is CSATGGITEAFF.

The chain uses TRBV7-9 and TRBJ2-3; D is possibly TRBD2 (8 bases). The V gene lost 2 bases and the J gene lost 3 bases, with 21 bases spanning the gap. The CDR3 runs to 18 residues. Germline CDR1 SEHNR, CDR2 FQNEAQ (reference sequence). CDR3 loop: CASSLPRTGGTRTDTQYF. The CDR3 region has the DNA TGTGCCAGCAGCTTACCTAGGACAGGAGGGACTAGAACAGATACGCAGTATTTT. Combining the CDR3 with reference TRBV7-9 and TRBJ2-3 gives the whole variable domain DTGVSQNPRHKITKRGQNVTFRCDPISEHNRLYWYRQTLGQGPEFLTYFQNEAQLEKSRLLSDRFSAERPKGSFSTLEIQRTEQGDSAMYLCASSLPRTGGTRTDTQYFGPGTRLTVL.

The count of this clonotype is one. The rearrangement uses TRBV11-2 and TRBJ2-1, with D possibly matching TRBD2 (5 bases). Trimming removed 7 bases from V and 2 bases from J, with 9 bases in between. CDR3 size: 13 residues. Germline CDR1 reads SGHAT; CDR2 reads FQNNGV. The CDR3 DNA reads as TGTGCCAGCATATACGGGGCCTACAATGAGCAGTTCTTC. The encoded protein is CASIYGAYNEQFF.

This clonotype was found a few times. The chain links TRBV12-3 or TRBV12-4 to TRBJ2-7, with D possibly TRBD1 on 5 matching bases. This CDR3 comprises 15 residues. The V and J ends lost 7 bases and 6 bases respectively, with 22 bases between them. Here the CDR3 reads CASTRGSGWVGEQYF. For the CDR3, the DNA is TGTGCCAGCACCAGAGGTTCAGGGTGGGTCGGCGAGCAGTACTTC.

This chain uses TRBV28 with TRBJ2-2; D possibly corresponds to TRBD1 (5 bases). The CDR3 is 14 residues long. Trimming removed 2 bases from V and 4 bases from J, with 8 bases in between. Germline CDR1 reads MDHEN; CDR2 reads SYDVKM. In DNA form, the CDR3 reads TGTGCCAGCAGTTTAGTACAGGTCACCGGGGAGCTGTTTTTT. It yields the protein CASSLVQVTGELFF.

V usage is TRBV15 and J usage is TRBJ1-4, with D possibly TRBD1 on 5 matching bases. Trimming left V 1 base short and J 5 bases short, with 11 bases between. Germline lookup yields CDR1 LNHNV and CDR2 YYDKDF (reference sequence). This CDR3 spans 15 amino acids. As DNA, the CDR3 is TGTGCCACCAGCAGAGCCGGGACGGGGAATGAAAAACTGTTTTTT. It is translated as CATSRAGTGNEKLFF.

The J gene is TRBJ2-7, the V gene TRBV10-3; 9 nucleotides align to TRBD2. The CDR3 consists of 12 residues. V gave up 8 bases and J gave up 2 bases; unmatched junction bases: 1. From germline, CDR1 is ENHRY and CDR2 SYGVKD. CDR3 sequence reads: CAIGGGAYEQYF. CDR3 bases: TGTGCCATCGGCGGGGGGGCCTACGAGCAGTACTTC.

The V gene is TRBV4-3, the J gene TRBJ1-2; the D gene is possibly TRBD1 (6 bases). The CDR3 sequence is 16 residues long. Germline V CDR1 and CDR2: LGHNA, YSLEER. V was shortened by 0 bases and J by 5 bases, with 16 bases between the two germline ends. The CDR3 region has the DNA TGCGCCAGCAGCCAAGAATTCCCCGGACAGTCGTATGGCTACACCTTC. This translates into CASSQEFPGQSYGYTF.

V and J are TRBV7-2 and TRBJ1-2; D may be TRBD1 (5 bases). The germline V gene encodes CDR1 SGHTA and CDR2 FQGNSA. The CDR3 is 15 amino acids. V dropped 2 bases and J dropped 7 bases, with 17 bases sitting between them. The CDR3 here is CASSLKQGLMGGYTF. The CDR3 bases are TGTGCCAGCAGCTTAAAGCAGGGTTTAATGGGTGGCTACACCTTC.

The rearrangement joins TRBV25-1 to TRBJ1-2, with TRBD1 as a possible D gene (5 bases). CDR3 length: 15 amino acids. V lost 4 bases and J 8 bases, leaving 20 bases between the germline ends. The germline V gene encodes CDR1 MGHDK and CDR2 SYGVNS. CDR3 protein: CASSGQDVRGVGYTF. The CDR3 DNA is TGTGCCAGCAGTGGTCAAGATGTCCGAGGGGTCGGCTACACCTTC.

V gene TRBV21-1 combines with J gene TRBJ2-3; TRBD2 is taken as the D call from the table, unchecked against the DNA. TRBV21-1 is annotated as a pseudogene. The CDR3 sequence is 17 residues long. CDR3 in amino acids: CASSSKRLAGYTDTQYF. The DNA for the CDR3 is TGTGCCAGCAGCTCAAAGAGACTAGCGGGATACACAGATACGCAGTATTTT.

V gene TRBV29-1 combines with J gene TRBJ2-5; 12 bases align to TRBD2. The trim removed 8 bases at V and 3 bases at J, leaving 7 bases unmatched. This CDR3 comprises 14 residues. Looked up from germline, CDR1 is SQVTM and CDR2 is ANQGSEA. The CDR3 DNA reads TGCAGCACTAGCGGGAGGAGGGTGGAAGAGACCCAGTACTTC. As protein: CSTSGRRVEETQYF.

This clonotype was observed a handful of times. The chain joins TRBV20-1 to TRBJ2-3; 10 bases align to TRBD1. Germline V CDR1 and CDR2: DFQATT, SNEGSKA (reference sequence). This CDR3 contains 17 residues. With V trimmed by 4 bases and J by 2 bases, 12 bases remained unmatched. The CDR3 DNA reads TGCAGTGCTAACAGAGCGGGACAGGGGATATCCACAGATACGCAGTATTTT. This encodes CSANRAGQGISTDTQYF.

The chain combines TRBV2 with TRBJ2-5; D gene ambiguous. The CDR3 consists of 14 residues. V was pared by 5 bases and J by 2 bases, with 12 bases between. CDR1 and CDR2 (germline): SNHLY, FYNNEI. The CDR3 reads CASSRRTDQETQYF. CDR3 in DNA: TGTGCCAGCAGTCGACGGACGGATCAAGAGACCCAGTACTTC.

The chain recombines TRBV21-1 with TRBJ2-7; the table's TRBD2 call for D was not verified on the DNA. TRBV21-1 is a recognized pseudogene. CDR3 length: 14 residues. DNA for the CDR3: TGTGCCAGCAGCAACGGACTAGCCCGGTACGAGCAGTACTTC. It is translated as CASSNGLARYEQYF.

The chain links TRBV20-1 to TRBJ2-5; D gene unclear. Germline V lookup: CDR1 DFQATT, CDR2 SNEGSKA (reference sequence). The length of the CDR3 is 14 residues. Trimming stripped 0 bases from V and 4 bases from J, with 12 bases between. The CDR3 loop is CSARDRISPETQYF. CDR3 bases: TGCAGTGCTAGAGATCGTATATCTCCAGAGACCCAGTACTTC.

This clonotype was counted a single time. The V gene is TRBV20-1, the J gene TRBJ1-1, with 8 nucleotides matching TRBD1. CDR3 length: 15 residues. Germline CDR1 reads DFQATT; CDR2 reads SNEGSKA (reference sequence). Unmatched junction bases numbered 7, after V lost 0 bases and J lost 4 bases. CDR3 residues: CSARDPGGVGTEAFF. The CDR3 coding sequence is TGCAGTGCTAGAGACCCAGGGGGCGTTGGCACTGAAGCTTTCTTT.

CDR3 residues: CATSRDRGSGRMTDTQYF. The CDR3 nucleotides read TGTGCCACCAGCAGAGATCGTGGTAGCGGGAGGATGACAGATACGCAGTATTTT. V and J are TRBV15 and TRBJ2-3; TRBD2 agrees at 10 bases. V gave up 0 bases and J gave up 3 bases; unmatched junction bases: 9. This CDR3 comprises 18 residues. Germline V gives CDR1 LNHNV, CDR2 YYDKDF (reference sequence).